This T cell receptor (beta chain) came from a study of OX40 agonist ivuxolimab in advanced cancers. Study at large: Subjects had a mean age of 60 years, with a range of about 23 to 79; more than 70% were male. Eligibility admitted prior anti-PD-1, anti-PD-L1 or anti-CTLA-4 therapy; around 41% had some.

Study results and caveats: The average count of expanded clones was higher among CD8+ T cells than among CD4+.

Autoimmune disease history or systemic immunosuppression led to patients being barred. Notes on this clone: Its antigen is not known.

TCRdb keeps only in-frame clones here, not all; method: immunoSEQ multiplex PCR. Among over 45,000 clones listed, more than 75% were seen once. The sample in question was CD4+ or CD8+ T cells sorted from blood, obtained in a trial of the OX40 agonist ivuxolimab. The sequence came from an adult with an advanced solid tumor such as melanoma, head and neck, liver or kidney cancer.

CDR3 in DNA: TGTGCCAGCAGCCGAGGACTAGTCGGCGGGGAGCTGTTTTTT. Translated, it gives CASSRGLVGGELFF. The chain carries TRBV7-3 and TRBJ2-2; 7 bases fit TRBD2. This CDR3 is built from 14 residues. V dropped 5 bases and J dropped 7; count of bases not matched to a gene: 7. Germline V lookup: CDR1 SGHTA, CDR2 FQGTGA.